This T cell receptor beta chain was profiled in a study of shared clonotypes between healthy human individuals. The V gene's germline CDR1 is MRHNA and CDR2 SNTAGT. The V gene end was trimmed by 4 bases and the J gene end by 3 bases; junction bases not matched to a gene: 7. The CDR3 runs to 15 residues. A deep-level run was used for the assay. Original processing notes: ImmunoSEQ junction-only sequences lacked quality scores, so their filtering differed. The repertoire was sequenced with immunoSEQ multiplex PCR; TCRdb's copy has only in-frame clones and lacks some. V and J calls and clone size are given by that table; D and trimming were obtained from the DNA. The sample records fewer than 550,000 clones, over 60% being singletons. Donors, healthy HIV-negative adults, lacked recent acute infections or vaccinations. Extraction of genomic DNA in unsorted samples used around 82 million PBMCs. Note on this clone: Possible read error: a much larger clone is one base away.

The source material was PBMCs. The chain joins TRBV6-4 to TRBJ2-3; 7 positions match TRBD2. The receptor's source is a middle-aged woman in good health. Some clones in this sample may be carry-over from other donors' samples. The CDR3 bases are TGTGCCAGCAGTGCCCTAGCGGAAGAAACAGATACGCAGTATTTT. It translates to CASSALAEETDTQYF.